This T cell receptor beta chain was captured in a study of T-cell reconstitution after alpha-beta-depleted transplantation in children. Germline assignment: CDR1 SGHRS and CDR2 YFSETQ. The germline V and J ends were trimmed by 6 bases and 2 bases, with 9 bases remaining between them. The CDR3 runs 12 residues. This clonotype has more than one count but fewer than ten. Unique molecular identifiers tagged the TCRbeta library. A single record per CDR3 protein comes from TCRdb applying MiXCR to the PCR reads. The sample records about 250,000 distinct CDR3 sequences, 20% to 30% being singletons. The gene calls are TRBV5-1 and TRBJ2-7; perhaps TRBD1 as D (5 bases). This clonotype was sampled from a female patient between 2 and 15 years old who had a stem cell transplant for congenital amegakaryocytic thrombocytopenia, so the T cells may come from the graft donor. This sample comprised PBMCs, mostly from graft donor cells, obtained 360 days after TCRalphabeta/CD19-depleted stem cell transplant. This CDR3 reads CASNAGTYEQYF. CDR3 sequence (DNA): TGCGCCAGCAATGCAGGGACCTACGAGCAGTACTTC. Based on the CDR3 plus reference TRBV5-1 and TRBJ2-7, the full variable domain is KAGVTQTPRYLIKTRGQQVTLSCSPISGHRSVSWYQQTPGQGLQFLFEYFSETQRNKGNFPGRFSGRQFSNSRSEMNVSTLELGDSALYLCASNAGTYEQYFGPGTRLTVT.